The 26 T cell receptor beta chains below were found in one sample sequenced in a study of radiation and T cells in renal cell carcinoma. Described time point: baseline pretreatment blood. Treatment described: 15 Gy SBRT to primary tumor, nephrectomy 4 weeks later. Using immunoSEQ multiplex PCR, the repertoire was profiled, and TCRdb retains in-frame clones only, with some absent. The sample yields some 100,000 clones, approximately 80% seen once. The sample in question was blood, obtained from a patient whose treatment included radiotherapy and nephrectomy. Receptors were obtained from a man in his 60s with renal cell carcinoma.

This sequence joins TRBV25-1 and TRBJ2-7, with 7 bases matching TRBD1. This CDR3 comprises 14 residues. CDR1 and CDR2 from the germline V gene are MGHDK and SYGVNS. V shed 7 bases and J 1 base; nucleotides not matched to a gene: 7. The CDR3 here is CASMGTVHSYEQYF. The CDR3 nucleotides are TGTGCCAGCATGGGGACAGTTCATTCCTACGAGCAGTACTTC.

This chain connects TRBV2 to TRBJ2-7; D may be TRBD1 or TRBD2 (6 bases each). The length of the CDR3 is 10 residues. The V and J ends lost 10 bases and 7 bases respectively, with 11 bases between them. Germline lookup yields CDR1 SNHLY and CDR2 FYNNEI. The CDR3 DNA follows: TGTGCCACAAGGGGGGTGGAGCAGTACTTC. Its protein product is CATRGVEQYF.

The chain combines TRBV4-1 with TRBJ2-1, with 7 bases that match TRBD2. The germline V gene encodes CDR1 MGHRA and CDR2 YSYEKL. CDR3 length: 12 amino acids. V gave up 4 bases and J gave up 13 bases; unmatched junction bases: 7. DNA of the CDR3: TGCGCCAGCAGCCTGGCGGGAGTGGGTCAGTTCTTC. Translating it yields CASSLAGVGQFF.

This clone has more than one count but fewer than ten. The chain recombines TRBV7-2 with TRBJ1-1, with 7 bases identical to TRBD1. This CDR3 has 15 amino acids. V dropped 5 bases and J dropped 11; count of bases not matched to a gene: 17. Germline V gene data show CDR1 as SGHTA and CDR2 as FQGNSA. The CDR3 loop reads CASSPRTGEGETAFF. The CDR3 DNA sequence: TGTGCCAGCAGCCCAAGGACAGGAGAGGGAGAAACGGCTTTCTTT.

The chain is built from TRBV7-3 and TRBJ2-2, with D possibly matching TRBD1 (5 bases). This CDR3 comprises 15 residues. V was shortened by 2 bases and J by 4 bases, with 11 bases between the two germline ends. Germline CDR1 SGHTA, CDR2 FQGTGA. CDR3 coding DNA: TGTGCCAGCAGCTTACGGCAGGGTGGCACCGGGGAGCTGTTTTTT. It specifies CASSLRQGGTGELFF.

The V call is TRBV6-6, the J call TRBJ1-2; D possibly corresponds to TRBD1 (5 bases). The CDR3 runs 14 residues. Germline V gene lookup returns CDR1 MNHNY and CDR2 SVGAGI (reference sequence). V lost 2 bases to trimming and J lost 5 bases, with 12 bases between them. The CDR3 is CASSYRQGSYGYTF. DNA of the CDR3: TGTGCCAGCAGTTACCGTCAGGGTTCGTATGGCTACACCTTC.

The V and J genes are TRBV29-1 and TRBJ1-2, with D perhaps TRBD1 (5 bases). The length of the CDR3 is 15 residues. The germline V and J ends were trimmed by 1 base and 4 bases, with 16 bases remaining between them. Germline V lookup: CDR1 SQVTM, CDR2 ANQGSEA. CDR3 sequence (DNA): TGCAGCGTTGAAGTTCCAGGGCCATTAACCTATGGCTACACCTTC. Its translation: CSVEVPGPLTYGYTF.

This chain connects TRBV5-1 to TRBJ2-1; D is perhaps TRBD1 (6 bases). Trimming took 0 bases from V and 9 from J, leaving 10 bases between them. Germline loops: CDR1 SGHRS, CDR2 YFSETQ. This CDR3 is 13 amino acids long. The CDR3 spells CASSLGRGGEQFF. The CDR3 DNA reads TGCGCCAGCAGCTTGGGGAGAGGGGGTGAGCAGTTCTTC.

The chain links TRBV2 to TRBJ2-3; perhaps TRBD1 as D (6 bases). Germline V CDR1 and CDR2: SNHLY, FYNNEI. Trimming took 8 bases from V and 6 from J, leaving 21 bases between them. This CDR3 comprises 15 residues. CDR3 protein: CASPIRQAVSDTQYF. For the CDR3, the DNA is TGTGCCAGCCCCATCCGACAGGCTGTATCGGATACGCAGTATTTT.

This clone appeared a single time. The V and J genes are TRBV7-3 and TRBJ2-3; D unclear. CDR3 size: 14 residues. V was clipped by 3 bases and J by 4 bases, with 11 bases between them. The germline gives CDR1 SGHTA, CDR2 FQGTGA. In nucleotides, the CDR3 is TGTGCCAGCAGCTTGGGTCGCGTGGCAGATACGCAGTATTTT. It is translated as CASSLGRVADTQYF.

The chain combines TRBV5-1 with TRBJ2-7; TRBD1 agrees at 10 bases. The CDR3 is 13 amino acids. V lost 0 bases, J lost 6 bases, and 0 bases stayed unmatched. The germline V gene encodes CDR1 SGHRS and CDR2 YFSETQ. The CDR3 sequence: CASSLGTGGEQYF. CDR3 DNA sequence: TGCGCCAGCAGCTTGGGGACAGGGGGCGAGCAGTACTTC.

The V gene is TRBV7-2, the J gene TRBJ2-7; D remains unclear. The CDR3 runs to 14 residues. Germline V CDR1 and CDR2: SGHTA, FQGNSA. V was trimmed by 1 base and J by 5 bases, leaving 12 bases between them. The CDR3 is CASSLGGRPDEQYF. The CDR3 DNA sequence: TGTGCCAGCAGCTTAGGGGGTAGGCCCGACGAGCAGTACTTC.

The chain is built from TRBV4-3 and TRBJ2-3; D may be TRBD2 (5 bases). This CDR3 has 15 residues. From germline, CDR1 is LGHNA and CDR2 YSLEER. V lost 3 bases to trimming and J lost 4 bases, with 14 bases between them. CDR3 residues: CASSHGSSRADTQYF. CDR3 coding DNA: TGCGCCAGCAGCCACGGCAGTTCGAGGGCAGATACGCAGTATTTT.

The genes are TRBV30 and TRBJ2-3; 7 positions agree with TRBD2. The CDR3 is 14 amino acids. Germline V gene lookup returns CDR1 GTSNPN and CDR2 SVGIG (reference sequence). J was trimmed by 2 bases and V by 0 bases; bases with no gene match: 2. In DNA form, the CDR3 reads TGTGCCTGGAGTGTGGGACTATTCACAGATACGCAGTATTTT. Translating it yields CAWSVGLFTDTQYF.

The chain couples TRBV28 to TRBJ2-5; possibly TRBD1 for D (6 bases). V gave up 6 bases and J gave up 4 bases, with 15 bases separating them. The CDR3 spans 14 residues. CDR1 is MDHEN, CDR2 SYDVKM, per germline. The CDR3 DNA reads as TGTGCCAGCAGACTGTCAGGGGTCGGAGAGACCCAGTACTTC. Encoded protein: CASRLSGVGETQYF.

The chain couples TRBV5-1 to TRBJ2-3; 9 bases align to TRBD2. V lost 4 bases, J lost 3 bases, and 9 bases stayed unmatched. The germline V gene encodes CDR1 SGHRS and CDR2 YFSETQ. This CDR3 has 16 residues. The CDR3 nucleotides read TGCGCCAGCAGCCTCTTTCTAGCGGGACGTACAGATACGCAGTATTTT. It translates to CASSLFLAGRTDTQYF.

This clone appeared once. This chain joins TRBV29-1 and TRBJ2-1; maybe TRBD2 (6 bases). There are 13 residues in the CDR3. Trimming stripped 2 bases from V and 5 bases from J, with 10 bases between. Germline V gene sequence: CDR1 SQVTM, CDR2 ANQGSEA. The CDR3 sequence is CSVEPSAHNEQFF. CDR3 DNA: TGCAGCGTTGAACCTAGCGCACACAATGAGCAGTTCTTC.

This sequence joins TRBV2 and TRBJ2-4; D uncertain. The CDR3 is 13 amino acids. Germline V gene data show CDR1 as SNHLY and CDR2 as FYNNEI. V dropped 5 bases and J dropped 1 base, with 6 bases sitting between them. CDR3 protein: CASSPVAKNIQYF. In DNA form, the CDR3 reads TGTGCCAGCAGTCCCGTCGCCAAAAACATTCAGTACTTC. The full variable domain, with the rest looked up from reference TRBV2 and TRBJ2-4, is EPEVTQTPSHQVTQMGQEVILRCVPISNHLYFYWYRQILGQKVEFLVSFYNNEISEKSEIFDDQFSVERPDGSNFTLKIRSTKLEDSAMYFCASSPVAKNIQYFGAGTRLSVL.

The rearrangement links TRBV5-1 to TRBJ2-2, with 9 bases aligning to TRBD1. V lost 3 bases, J lost 4 bases, and 7 bases stayed unmatched. Germline V gene data show CDR1 as SGHRS and CDR2 as YFSETQ. The CDR3 is 16 amino acids. The CDR3 DNA reads as TGCGCCAGCAGCTCGACCGGGACAGGGTCCACCGGGGAGCTGTTTTTT. Protein sequence: CASSSTGTGSTGELFF.

The chain couples TRBV2 to TRBJ1-4; D is perhaps TRBD1 (5 bases). The CDR3 has 16 residues. V gave up 6 bases and J gave up 1 base, with 15 bases separating them. CDR1 SNHLY and CDR2 FYNNEI come from the germline V gene. The CDR3 here is CASRRNQGRTNEKLFF. CDR3 nucleotide sequence: TGTGCCAGCAGGAGGAATCAGGGTAGAACTAATGAAAAACTGTTTTTT.

The genes are TRBV27 and TRBJ2-2; 7 positions agree with TRBD1. Trimming cost V 7 bases and J 0 bases; bases outside gene matches: 5. This CDR3 is built from 15 residues. Germline V gene lookup returns CDR1 MNHEY and CDR2 SMNVEV (reference sequence). Written as DNA, the CDR3 is TGTGCCAGCACCCGGGACAGCCCGAACACCGGGGAGCTGTTTTTT. Protein sequence: CASTRDSPNTGELFF.

The chain carries TRBV19 and TRBJ2-2; D is unclear. This CDR3 is 18 amino acids long. V was clipped by 1 base and J by 2 bases, with 17 bases between them. CDR1 LNHDA and CDR2 SQIVND come from the germline V gene (reference sequence). CDR3: CASSIGISASFNTGELFF. Here the CDR3 DNA reads TGTGCCAGTAGTATAGGTATCTCGGCCTCTTTTAACACCGGGGAGCTGTTTTTT.

J is TRBJ2-5 and V is TRBV7-9, with 8 bases aligning to TRBD1. After removal of 5 bases from V and 4 bases from J, the junction contained 12 bases not matched to a gene. The CDR3 is 16 amino acids. The germline gives CDR1 SEHNR, CDR2 FQNEAQ (reference sequence). The CDR3: CASSPRGQEWRETQYF. Written as DNA, the CDR3 is TGTGCCAGCAGCCCAAGGGGACAGGAGTGGAGAGAGACCCAGTACTTC.

The V call is TRBV29-1, the J call TRBJ2-1, with TRBD2 matching over 16 bases. Germline CDR1 is SQVTM and CDR2 is ANQGSEA. The CDR3 consists of 15 residues. With 3 bases clipped from V and 9 bases from J, the junction kept 5 bases outside the gene matches. The DNA for the CDR3 is TGCAGCGTTGACAAGGGACTAGCGGGAGGGGGTGAGCAGTTCTTC. It is translated as CSVDKGLAGGGEQFF.

The chain joins TRBV5-1 to TRBJ1-1; D is unresolved. CDR3 length equals 13 residues. The germline CDR1 and CDR2 sequences are SGHRS and YFSETQ. The germline V and J ends were trimmed by 2 bases and 1 base, with 6 bases remaining between them. CDR3 residues: CASSFSTNTEAFF. In nucleotides, the CDR3 is TGCGCCAGCAGCTTCAGTACGAACACTGAAGCTTTCTTT.

The rearrangement joins TRBV2 to TRBJ1-4, with TRBD1 matching over 7 bases. Germline V gene sequence: CDR1 SNHLY, CDR2 FYNNEI. Trimming took 11 bases from V and 5 from J; bases not matched to a gene: 8. The CDR3 consists of 13 residues. As DNA, the CDR3 is TGTGCCGGATCCGGGACAGTAAATGAAAAACTGTTTTTT. Encoded protein: CAGSGTVNEKLFF.